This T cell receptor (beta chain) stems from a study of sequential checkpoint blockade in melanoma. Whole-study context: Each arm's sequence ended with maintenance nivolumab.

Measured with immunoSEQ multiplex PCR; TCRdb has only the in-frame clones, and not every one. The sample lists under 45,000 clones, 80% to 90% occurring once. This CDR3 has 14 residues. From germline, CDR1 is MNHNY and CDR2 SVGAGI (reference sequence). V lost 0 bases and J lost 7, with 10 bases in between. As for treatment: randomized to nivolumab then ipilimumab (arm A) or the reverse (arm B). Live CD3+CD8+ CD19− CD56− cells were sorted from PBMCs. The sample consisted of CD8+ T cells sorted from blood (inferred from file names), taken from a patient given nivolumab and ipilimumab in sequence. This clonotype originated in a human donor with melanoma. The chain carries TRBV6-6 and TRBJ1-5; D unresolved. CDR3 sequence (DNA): TGTGCCAGCAGTTACTCGGAGGGTGGACAGCCCCAGCATTTT. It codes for CASSYSEGGQPQHF.